A single sample is the source of the 32 T cell receptor beta chains below, sequenced in a study of PD-1 blockade in classical Hodgkin lymphoma. Clones were sequenced by immunoSEQ multiplex PCR, and TCRdb holds only the in-frame ones, with some missing. Here the sample spans 66,000 or so clones, 71% being singletons. In every patient, relapse followed autologous stem cell transplantation, while exposure to brentuximab vedotin differed. Here the sequenced sample was peripheral blood mononuclear cells (PBMCs), taken before the second cycle of nivolumab. The receptors were gathered from a human donor with classical Hodgkin lymphoma.

The V gene is TRBV7-8, the J gene TRBJ2-4; 7 nucleotides agree with TRBD2. Germline CDR1 and CDR2: SGHVS and FQNEAQ. The trim removed 0 bases at V and 3 bases at J, leaving 8 bases unmatched. The CDR3 totals 17 residues. As DNA, the CDR3 is TGTGCCAGCAGCTTAGCTCGACTAGCTGTGGGCAAAAACATTCAGTACTTC. Translating it yields CASSLARLAVGKNIQYF.

In its sample, this clone was seen a few times. This chain links TRBV7-9 with TRBJ1-2, with D maybe TRBD1 (6 bases). CDR1 is SEHNR and CDR2 is FQNEAQ in the germline V gene (reference sequence). This CDR3 is built from 16 residues. V was pared by 0 bases and J by 2 bases, with 13 bases between. The CDR3: CASSLAVTDSNYGYTF. CDR3 bases: TGTGCCAGCAGCTTAGCCGTTACGGACAGCAACTATGGCTACACCTTC.

This rearrangement joins TRBV4-2 to TRBJ1-3, with D possibly TRBD1 on 5 matching bases. The CDR3 length is 19 residues. Germline CDR1 is LGHNA and CDR2 is YNFKEQ. V was pared by 0 bases and J by 2 bases, with 20 bases between. The CDR3 is CASSQDQGLVHEAGNTIYF. The CDR3 DNA is TGTGCCAGCAGCCAAGATCAGGGTTTGGTTCACGAAGCTGGAAACACCATATATTTT.

This clone has more than one count but fewer than ten. The V and J genes are TRBV6-1 and TRBJ1-2; TRBD1 agrees at 7 bases. Losses at the gene ends were 7 bases for V and 14 bases for J; bases not matched to a gene: 22. Germline V lookup: CDR1 MNHNS, CDR2 SASEGT. This CDR3 region has 15 residues. CDR3 coding DNA: TGTGCCAGCAACCCTACAGGGGCCGCGCCGTCTGCTAGGACCTTC. This encodes CASNPTGAAPSARTF.

The chain uses TRBV18 and TRBJ2-1, with 14 positions matching TRBD2. From germline, CDR1 is KGHSH and CDR2 LQKENI. There are 16 residues in the CDR3. With 1 base clipped from V and 7 bases from J, the junction kept 3 bases outside the gene matches. This CDR3 is CASSPLGLAGDNEQFF. In DNA, the CDR3 is TGTGCCAGCTCACCACTGGGACTAGCGGGAGATAATGAGCAGTTCTTC. Filled out from reference TRBV18 and TRBJ2-1, the complete variable domain reads NAGVMQNPRHLVRRRGQEARLRCSPMKGHSHVYWYRQLPEEGLKFMVYLQKENIIDESGMPKERFSAEFPKEGPSILRIQQVVRGDSAAYFCASSPLGLAGDNEQFFGPGTRLTVL.

The CDR3 sequence is CAWKAAPGTEAFF. The CDR3 DNA follows: TGTGCCTGGAAGGCGGCTCCCGGGACCGAAGCTTTCTTT. The chain recombines TRBV30 with TRBJ1-1; tentatively, D is TRBD1 (5 bases). CDR1 GTSNPN and CDR2 SVGIG come from the germline V gene (reference sequence). The V and J ends lost 4 bases and 8 bases respectively, with 17 bases between them. There are 13 residues in the CDR3.

The V call is TRBV11-3, the J call TRBJ2-1; 10 bases align to TRBD2. The CDR3 contains 18 residues. With 0 bases clipped from V and 7 bases from J, the junction kept 12 bases outside the gene matches. Per the germline V gene, CDR1 is SGHNT and CDR2 is YENEEA. The CDR3 sequence is CASSLDNPSGRALNEQFF. CDR3 nucleotide sequence: TGTGCCAGCAGCTTAGATAACCCGAGCGGGAGGGCCCTGAATGAGCAGTTCTTC.

This clone was observed a handful of times. V usage is TRBV7-3 and J usage is TRBJ2-1, with D tentatively TRBD2 (7 bases). This CDR3 contains 15 residues. Trimming stripped 2 bases from V and 7 bases from J, with 15 bases between. Germline-derived CDR1 and CDR2 are SGHTA and FQGTGA. CDR3 amino acids: CASSLVAGAGNEQFF. DNA of the CDR3: TGTGCCAGCAGCTTAGTTGCGGGGGCTGGGAATGAGCAGTTCTTC.

This clone has more than one count but fewer than ten. The chain couples TRBV10-2 to TRBJ1-1; the match to TRBD1 covers 11 bases. Germline loops: CDR1 WSHSY, CDR2 SAAADI. CDR3 length: 14 amino acids. Germline trimming cut 7 bases from V and 4 bases from J; bases unmatched to any gene: 5. The CDR3 spells CASMGTGGVTEAFF. Written as DNA, the CDR3 is TGCGCCAGCATGGGGACAGGGGGAGTCACTGAAGCTTTCTTT.

This sequence joins TRBV6-6 and TRBJ2-7; D is ambiguous. Germline V gene sequence: CDR1 MNHNY, CDR2 SVGAGI (reference sequence). The V gene lost 5 bases and the J gene lost 1 base, with 15 bases spanning the gap. This CDR3 is built from 15 residues. The CDR3 DNA sequence: TGTGCCAGCAGTACTAATCCCCACTTGTCCTACGAGCAGTACTTC. As protein: CASSTNPHLSYEQYF.

The chain uses TRBV5-1 and TRBJ2-3; D ambiguous. V lost 2 bases, J lost 0 bases, and 7 bases lay in between. Germline CDR1 and CDR2: SGHRS and YFSETQ. The CDR3 sequence is 14 residues long. CDR3: CASSFRTSTDTQYF. DNA for the CDR3: TGCGCCAGCAGCTTTAGGACCAGCACAGATACGCAGTATTTT.

The chain joins TRBV5-5 to TRBJ2-3, with 11 positions matching TRBD1. CDR1 is SGHKS, CDR2 YYEKEE, per germline (reference sequence). This CDR3 is 15 amino acids long. J gave up 3 bases and V 4 bases, and 4 bases lay outside the gene matches. CDR3 DNA: TGTGCCAGCAGCAGCGGGACAGGGGGAACAGATACGCAGTATTTT. Its translation is CASSSGTGGTDTQYF.

The chain joins TRBV18 to TRBJ1-2; TRBD1 aligns across 8 bases. The CDR3 extends over 15 amino acids. Per germline, CDR1 KGHSH and CDR2 LQKENI. Germline trimming cut 3 bases from V and 5 bases from J; bases unmatched to any gene: 8. CDR3 sequence: CASSPGQGGLYGYTF. The DNA of the CDR3 is TGTGCCAGCTCACCTGGACAGGGTGGGTTATATGGCTACACCTTC.

Points on this clone: This sample includes further DNA sequences coding for the same CDR3. V usage is TRBV18 and J usage is TRBJ1-1, with a weak D call TRBD1 (5 bases). CDR1 and CDR2 from the germline V gene are KGHSH and LQKENI. Trimming removed 5 bases from V and 1 base from J, with 8 bases in between. The CDR3 totals 13 residues. This CDR3 reads CASSSQGNTEAFF. CDR3 bases: TGTGCCAGCTCATCCCAGGGGAACACTGAAGCTTTCTTT. Complete variable domain (other parts from reference TRBV18 and TRBJ1-1): NAGVMQNPRHLVRRRGQEARLRCSPMKGHSHVYWYRQLPEEGLKFMVYLQKENIIDESGMPKERFSAEFPKEGPSILRIQQVVRGDSAAYFCASSSQGNTEAFFGQGTRLTVV.

The chain links TRBV2 to TRBJ1-2; TRBD1 aligns across 7 bases. The length of the CDR3 is 16 residues. Trimming removed 8 bases from V and 6 bases from J; junction bases left unmatched: 18. Germline V gene lookup returns CDR1 SNHLY and CDR2 FYNNEI. The CDR3 protein is CASSRSDRVPVDGYTF. In DNA form, the CDR3 reads TGTGCCAGCTCCCGCAGCGACAGGGTGCCGGTTGATGGCTACACCTTC.

V is TRBV6-6 and J is TRBJ1-5; TRBD1 matches at 9 bases. The J segment lost 5 bases and the V segment lost 6 bases, leaving 8 bases of the junction unmatched. Germline V gene data show CDR1 as MNHNY and CDR2 as SVGAGI (reference sequence). The CDR3 is made up of 15 amino acids. CDR3 DNA sequence: TGTGCCAGCAGGCCTGACAGGGGGGCACATCAGCCCCAGCATTTT. It yields the protein CASRPDRGAHQPQHF.

This clone occurred a few times. V gene TRBV19 combines with J gene TRBJ2-5; 10 bases agree with TRBD2. The germline V gene encodes CDR1 LNHDA and CDR2 SQIVND (reference sequence). Losses at the gene ends were 5 bases for V and 2 bases for J; bases not matched to a gene: 11. The CDR3 totals 17 residues. This CDR3 reads CASSSATSGLWQETQYF. The CDR3 DNA follows: TGTGCCAGTAGTTCAGCGACTAGCGGGCTCTGGCAAGAGACCCAGTACTTC.

CDR3 coding DNA: TGTGCCACCAGCAGCTTCAAGAAGAGTTCACCCCTCCACTTT. It is translated as CATSSFKKSSPLHF. The chain is built from TRBV15 and TRBJ1-6, with D uncertain. Trimming cost V 3 bases and J 9 bases, with 12 bases left between them. The germline V gene has CDR1 LNHNV and CDR2 YYDKDF (reference sequence). CDR3 length equals 14 residues.

V and J are TRBV4-1 and TRBJ1-1; 7 nucleotides match TRBD1. The V gene end was trimmed by 1 base and the J gene end by 2 bases; junction bases not matched to a gene: 10. The length of the CDR3 is 17 residues. The germline gives CDR1 MGHRA, CDR2 YSYEKL. DNA of the CDR3: TGCGCCAGCAGCCAAGCCTCCAGGGGGTCCATTAACACTGAAGCTTTCTTT. Residues: CASSQASRGSINTEAFF.

The sample holds many counts of this clone. V usage is TRBV5-1 and J usage is TRBJ1-5; D might be TRBD1 (6 bases). Per the germline V gene, CDR1 is SGHRS and CDR2 is YFSETQ. The CDR3 loop spans 14 amino acids. V was cut by 0 bases and J by 4 bases, with 8 bases left in between. The CDR3 sequence is CASSLGGANQPQHF. The CDR3 bases are TGCGCCAGCAGCTTGGGGGGGGCGAATCAGCCCCAGCATTTT.

J is TRBJ1-2 and V is TRBV6-1; D possibly corresponds to TRBD1 (5 bases). This CDR3 spans 13 amino acids. Germline-derived CDR1 and CDR2 are MNHNS and SASEGT. V was cut by 4 bases and J by 5 bases, with 11 bases left in between. CDR3: CASSGGRLYGYTF. Written as DNA, the CDR3 is TGTGCCAGCAGTGGGGGACGCCTTTATGGCTACACCTTC.

V usage is TRBV6-6 and J usage is TRBJ2-7; D not certain. Germline values: CDR1 MNHNY, CDR2 SVGAGI (reference sequence). CDR3 length equals 16 residues. Trimming removed 2 bases at V and 3 bases at J, with 17 bases between. The CDR3 is CASSYGLPSRFYEQYF. CDR3 nucleotides: TGTGCCAGCAGTTACGGCCTGCCGAGCAGGTTCTACGAGCAGTACTTC.

This clone has a handful of counts. The gene calls are TRBV6-5 and TRBJ2-7; D remains unclear. The germline CDR1 and CDR2 sequences are MNHEY and SVGAGI. This CDR3 comprises 13 residues. The V gene lost 0 bases and the J gene lost 6 bases, with 9 bases spanning the gap. CDR3 bases: TGTGCCAGCAGTTACTCACCTACAGTCGAGCAGTACTTC. Encoded protein: CASSYSPTVEQYF.

The chain is built from TRBV6-1 and TRBJ2-2; no firm D call. Germline V gene data show CDR1 as MNHNS and CDR2 as SASEGT. Trimming pared 7 bases from V and 4 bases from J, leaving 7 bases between. The CDR3 is 12 amino acids. The CDR3 sequence: CASMDLTGELFF. CDR3 in DNA: TGTGCCAGCATGGATCTCACCGGGGAGCTGTTTTTT.

The V and J genes are TRBV11-3 and TRBJ1-1; no clear D. This CDR3 region has 14 residues. CDR1 is SGHNT, CDR2 YENEEA, per germline. V lost 5 bases to trimming and J lost 0 bases, with 10 bases between them. CDR3 bases: TGTGCCAGCAGCCCCCGGACGTTGAACACTGAAGCTTTCTTT. Its protein is CASSPRTLNTEAFF.

The J gene is TRBJ2-7, the V gene TRBV5-6, with D tentatively TRBD2 (5 bases). V shed 0 bases and J shed 4 bases, with 8 bases lying between them. The CDR3 contains 13 residues. Germline V gene lookup returns CDR1 SGHDT and CDR2 YYEEEE. The CDR3 nucleotides are TGTGCCAGCAGCTTGGTTGGCGGGTACGAGCAGTACTTC. It is translated as CASSLVGGYEQYF. The entire variable domain, with the rest obtained from reference TRBV5-6 and TRBJ2-7, is as follows: DAGVTQSPTHLIKTRGQQVTLRCSPKSGHDTVSWYQQALGQGPQFIFQYYEEEERQRGNFPDRFSGHQFPNYSSELNVNALLLGDSALYLCASSLVGGYEQYFGPGTRLTVT.

This chain joins TRBV6-1 and TRBJ1-2; a weak D match, TRBD1 (6 bases). Germline loops: CDR1 MNHNS, CDR2 SASEGT. V lost 6 bases and J 8 bases, leaving 22 bases between the germline ends. The CDR3 contains 15 residues. CDR3 coding DNA: TGTGCCAGCAGCGTCTTAGGGGGGGAAGGCGAGGGCTACACCTTC. Amino acids: CASSVLGGEGEGYTF.

There are a few counts of this clone. The chain links TRBV30 to TRBJ2-6; D uncertain. V was pared by 4 bases and J by 1 base, with 2 bases between. Germline V gene sequence: CDR1 GTSNPN, CDR2 SVGIG (reference sequence). The CDR3 has 12 residues. CDR3 sequence reads: CAWNSGANVLTF. The CDR3, as DNA: TGTGCCTGGAATTCTGGGGCCAACGTCCTGACTTTC.

CDR3 residues: CASSLRPTGLHMNTEAFF. In DNA form, the CDR3 reads TGTGCCAGCAGTTTAAGGCCGACAGGGTTGCACATGAACACTGAAGCTTTCTTT. The chain employs TRBV27 and TRBJ1-1; TRBD1 matches at 7 bases. V trimming: 2 bases; J trimming: 0 bases; junction bases outside the gene matches: 12. CDR1 MNHEY and CDR2 SMNVEV come from the germline V gene (reference sequence). The CDR3 length is 18 residues.

V and J are TRBV27 and TRBJ1-2; TRBD1 matches at 11 bases. The V gene end was trimmed by 4 bases and the J gene end by 7 bases; junction bases not matched to a gene: 5. The germline gives CDR1 MNHEY, CDR2 SMNVEV (reference sequence). This CDR3 comprises 14 residues. CDR3 sequence reads: CASSSWTGGGGYTF. For the CDR3, the DNA is TGTGCCAGCAGTTCGTGGACAGGGGGCGGTGGCTACACCTTC.

The V call is TRBV5-4, the J call TRBJ1-1; no definite D call. This CDR3 has 12 residues. Germline values: CDR1 SGHNT, CDR2 YYREEE (reference sequence). V lost 2 bases to trimming and J lost 8 bases, with 10 bases between them. CDR3 in DNA: TGTGCCAGCAGCTTAGAGCAAACAGAAGCTTTCTTT. Its protein product is CASSLEQTEAFF.

This chain links TRBV19 with TRBJ2-3; D is ambiguous. The CDR3 runs to 14 residues. Germline CDR1 reads LNHDA; CDR2 reads SQIVND (reference sequence). V was pared by 7 bases and J by 0 bases, with 11 bases between. The CDR3 coding sequence is TGTGCCAGTAAAAGTTTTGGCAGCACAGATACGCAGTATTTT. Protein: CASKSFGSTDTQYF.